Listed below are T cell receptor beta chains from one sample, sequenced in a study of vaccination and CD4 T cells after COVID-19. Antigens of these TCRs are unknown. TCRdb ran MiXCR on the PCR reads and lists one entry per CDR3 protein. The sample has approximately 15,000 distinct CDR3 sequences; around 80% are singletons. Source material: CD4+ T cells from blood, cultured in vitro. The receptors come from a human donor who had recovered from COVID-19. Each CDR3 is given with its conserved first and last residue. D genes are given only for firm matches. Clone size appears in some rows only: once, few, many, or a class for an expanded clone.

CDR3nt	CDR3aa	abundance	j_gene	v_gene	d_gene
TGTGCCAGCAGCTCGAGAGGTCAACAGGTTGGGCGAGAGACCCAGTACTTC	CASSSRGQQVGRETQYF	NA	TRBJ2-5	TRBV7-8	NA
TGTGCCAGTAGACAGGCGGCCCTTAGCACAGATACGCAGTATTTT	CASRQAALSTDTQYF	NA	TRBJ2-3	TRBV19	NA
TGTGCCAGCAGCTTAGAGGCAGCCCAGGGTTCACCCCTCCACTTT	CASSLEAAQGSPLHF	NA	TRBJ1-6	TRBV7-2	NA
TGCGCCAGCAGACGGGACACCCACTCCTACGAGCAGTACTTC	CASRRDTHSYEQYF	NA	TRBJ2-7	TRBV5-1	NA
TGCAGCGTTGATATGGGGGTTGGTGGAGCCCAGCATTTT	CSVDMGVGGAQHF	NA	TRBJ1-5	TRBV29-1	NA
TGTGCCAGCAGCGCGAAAACAGGGGGCGGTAACTATGGCTACACCTTC	CASSAKTGGGNYGYTF	NA	TRBJ1-2	TRBV7-2	TRBD1
TGTGCCACCAGTGACCCCAGGGACTATGGCTACACCTTC	CATSDPRDYGYTF	NA	TRBJ1-2	TRBV24-1	NA
TGTGCCATCAGTGAGCACGCCAACATGAACACTGAAGCTTTCTTT	CAISEHANMNTEAFF	once	TRBJ1-1	TRBV10-3	NA
TGTGCCAGCAGTACAGGGTCAGCGGTGAATTCACCCCTCCACTTT	CASSTGSAVNSPLHF	few	TRBJ1-6	TRBV27	NA
TGTGCCAGCAGCCGATCGGGGGTGAGGGAGGACACCGGGGAGCTGTTTTTT	CASSRSGVREDTGELFF	NA	TRBJ2-2	TRBV7-8	NA
TGTGCCAGTCAGGGGACAGTGTGGACAGATACGCAGTATTTT	CASQGTVWTDTQYF	NA	TRBJ2-3	TRBV19	TRBD1
TGTGCCTCGGGGGGCGAGAATCACTACGAGCAGTACTTC	CASGGENHYEQYF	NA	TRBJ2-7	TRBV30	NA
TGTGCCAGCAGTTTATCAGGGAAGCCCCTCAATTCACCCCTCCACTTT	CASSLSGKPLNSPLHF	once	TRBJ1-6	TRBV28	NA
TGTGCCAGTAGTATCGAACACCAACGGGGACGCTCACCCCAGCATTTT	CASSIEHQRGRSPQHF	NA	TRBJ1-5	TRBV19	NA
TGTGCCAGCAGTTTTAGGGGGCGCGGCGGCTACACCTTC	CASSFRGRGGYTF	few	TRBJ1-2	TRBV12-3/TRBV12-4	TRBD1
TGTGCCAGCAGGTCGGGGACTAGCGGGTCTCATACGCAGTATTTT	CASRSGTSGSHTQYF	once	TRBJ2-3	TRBV7-9	TRBD2
TGTGCCACCAGCAGAGGGACGAACACTGAAGCTTTCTTT	CATSRGTNTEAFF	few	TRBJ1-1	TRBV15	NA
TGCAGTGCTCGGAGGGGGGGAGGGACGAATCAGCCCCAGCATTTT	CSARRGGGTNQPQHF	few	TRBJ1-5	TRBV20-1	NA
TGTGCCACAACGCGGGGGTTCGGGGGTAGGGAAGCTTTCTTT	CATTRGFGGREAFF	NA	TRBJ1-1	TRBV6-1	NA
TGTGCCAGCAGCGCGAATAGACGTAGCACAGATACGCAGTATTTT	CASSANRRSTDTQYF	NA	TRBJ2-3	TRBV27	NA
TGTGCCACCAGCAGAGGTACAACAGGGAATCAGCCCCAGCATTTT	CATSRGTTGNQPQHF	few	TRBJ1-5	TRBV15	NA
TGTGCCAGCAGCTTATCCCCTGGCGGGACTAGGCAGCCCCAGCATTTT	CASSLSPGGTRQPQHF	NA	TRBJ1-5	TRBV7-2	NA
TGTGCCATCCGACAGGGTATCTCTGGGGGCACTGAAGCTTTCTTT	CAIRQGISGGTEAFF	NA	TRBJ1-1	TRBV6-1	TRBD1
TGCAGTGCTCTGGAGCCGGACACCGGGGAGCTGTTTTTT	CSALEPDTGELFF	NA	TRBJ2-2	TRBV20-1	NA
TGCAGTGCTCCACCCTCCGGACAGAGAAACATTCAGTACTTC	CSAPPSGQRNIQYF	few	TRBJ2-4	TRBV20-1	NA